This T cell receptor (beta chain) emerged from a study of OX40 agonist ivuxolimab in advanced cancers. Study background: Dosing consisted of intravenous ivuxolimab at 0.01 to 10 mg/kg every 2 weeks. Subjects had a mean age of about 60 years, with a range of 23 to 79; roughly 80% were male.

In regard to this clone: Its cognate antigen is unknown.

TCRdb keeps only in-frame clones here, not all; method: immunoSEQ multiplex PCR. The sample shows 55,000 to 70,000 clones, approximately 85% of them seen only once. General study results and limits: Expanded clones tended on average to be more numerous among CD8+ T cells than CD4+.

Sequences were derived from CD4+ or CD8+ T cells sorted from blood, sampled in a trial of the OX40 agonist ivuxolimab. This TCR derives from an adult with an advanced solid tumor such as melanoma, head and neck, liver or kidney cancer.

In DNA form, the CDR3 reads TGTGCCAGCTCCCTCCTTGGAGGAACTGAAGCTTTCTTT. It codes for CASSLLGGTEAFF. The chain is built from TRBV18 and TRBJ1-1, with D hard to call. CDR1 and CDR2 from the germline V gene are KGHSH and LQKENI. CDR3 length: 13 residues. The V gene lost 6 bases and the J gene lost 5 bases, with 13 bases spanning the gap.